The rows below give T cell receptor beta chains drawn from one sample of a study of CD8 T cells in ankylosing spondylitis. One entry per CDR3 protein, called by TCRdb with MiXCR from the 5' RACE reads. This table holds under 150,000 distinct CDR3 sequences, 17% found once. What was sequenced was blood, either unsorted or a sorted T cell fraction (not recorded which). The receptors here all came from a male donor with ankylosing spondylitis. The CDR3 runs from the conserved cysteine through the conserved F or W. The D gene is left open where the match is weak. Size values are once, few and many counts, or a class for expanded clones, and some rows have none.

j_call clone_size d_call v_call cdr3_aa cdr3_nt
TRBJ1-1 many . TRBV5-1 CASSLLVSDTEAFF TGCGCCAGCAGCCTCTTGGTTTCAGACACTGAAGCTTTCTTT
TRBJ2-2 few . TRBV7-9 CASTKTGTNTGELFF TGTGCCAGTACAAAAACGGGTACGAACACCGGGGAGCTGTTTTTT
TRBJ2-1 few . TRBV19 CASQDYGSSYNEQFF TGTGCCAGTCAAGATTACGGAAGCTCCTACAATGAGCAGTTCTTC
TRBJ2-7 . . TRBV5-5 CASSFQRQAGYEQYF TGTGCCAGCAGCTTCCAAAGACAGGCCGGCTACGAGCAGTACTTC
TRBJ2-1 . . TRBV3-1 CASRSGTPYNEQFF TGTGCCAGCAGATCCGGGACACCATACAATGAGCAGTTCTTC
TRBJ2-1 few . TRBV2 CASSETLSGRQFF TGTGCCAGCAGTGAAACATTATCTGGTCGGCAGTTCTTC
TRBJ2-5 few . TRBV28 CASSLILRRKETQYF TGTGCCAGCAGTTTAATCCTGAGAAGGAAAGAGACCCAGTACTTC
TRBJ2-5 . . TRBV5-1 CASSLVPKTQYF TGCGCCAGCAGCTTGGTCCCTAAGACCCAGTACTTC
TRBJ1-1 many . TRBV9 CASSAGNTEAFF TGTGCCAGCAGCGCAGGGAACACTGAAGCTTTCTTT
TRBJ2-7 . TRBD2 TRBV10-3 CAISEAATSSTYEQYF TGTGCCATCAGTGAGGCGGCGACTAGCTCCACCTACGAGCAGTACTTC
TRBJ2-2 few . TRBV19 CASSMWAAGTGELFF TGTGCCAGTAGTATGTGGGCCGCGGGCACCGGGGAGCTGTTTTTT
TRBJ2-7 many . TRBV7-2 CASSARLGQNYEQYF TGTGCCAGCAGCGCTCGATTAGGACAGAACTACGAGCAGTACTTC
TRBJ2-7 few . TRBV7-8 CASSLVGRSSYEQYF TGTGCCAGCAGCTTAGTAGGGAGGAGCTCCTACGAGCAGTACTTC
TRBJ2-7 many . TRBV11-2 CASSFLRDEQYF TGTGCCAGCAGCTTCTTGCGGGACGAGCAGTACTTC
TRBJ2-7 few . TRBV4-1 CASSQPDGREQYF TGCGCCAGCAGCCAACCTGATGGACGCGAGCAGTACTTC
TRBJ1-5 few . TRBV27 CASSSPNQPQHF TGTGCCAGCAGTAGCCCCAATCAGCCCCAGCATTTT
TRBJ2-1 few . TRBV14 CASSPPVGTYNEQFF TGTGCCAGCAGCCCCCCTGTCGGGACTTACAATGAGCAGTTCTTC